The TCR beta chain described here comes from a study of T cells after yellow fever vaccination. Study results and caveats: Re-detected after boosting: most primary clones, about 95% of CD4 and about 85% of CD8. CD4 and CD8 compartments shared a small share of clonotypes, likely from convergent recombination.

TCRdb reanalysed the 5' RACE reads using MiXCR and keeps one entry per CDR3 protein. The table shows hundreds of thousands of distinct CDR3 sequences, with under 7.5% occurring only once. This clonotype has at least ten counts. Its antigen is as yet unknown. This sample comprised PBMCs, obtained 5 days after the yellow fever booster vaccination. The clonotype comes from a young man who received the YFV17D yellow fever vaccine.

DNA for the CDR3: TGTGCCTGGAGCTCGGTGAGGAGATCACTGGAGACCCAGTACTTC. Translating it yields CAWSSVRRSLETQYF. The V and J genes are TRBV30 and TRBJ2-5; D uncertain. The CDR3 length is 15 residues. Germline V CDR1 and CDR2: GTSNPN, SVGIG (reference sequence). V shed 3 bases and J shed 5 bases, with 19 bases lying between them. Full variable domain (rest looked up from reference TRBV30 and TRBJ2-5): SQTIHQWPATLVQPVGSPLSLECTVEGTSNPNLYWYRQAAGRGLQLLFYSVGIGQISSEVPQNLSASRPQDRQFILSSKKLLLSDSGFYLCAWSSVRRSLETQYFGPGTRLLVL.